These 22 T cell receptor beta chains came from one sample sequenced in a study of beta chain features in type 1 diabetes. These receptors have no identified antigens. General observations from the study: When Type 1 diabetes patients were examined, their TCRB CDR3s proved moderately but significantly shorter in all four CD4+ subsets.

The entirety of the isolated RNA underwent reverse transcription, so expressed TCRB transcripts were sequenced. The table came from immunoSEQ multiplex PCR; TCRdb's copy has only in-frame clones and leaves some out. The data hold some 370,000 clones, with about 10% observed a single time. Source material: central memory CD4+ T cells from blood. These receptors were collected from a man aged 25-40 years with type 1 diabetes.

This clone was seen more than once but under ten times. The gene calls are TRBV7-2 and TRBJ1-5; D not certain. Trimming took 3 bases from V and 3 from J, leaving 12 bases between them. Germline CDR1 and CDR2: SGHTA and FQGNSA. This CDR3 is 15 amino acids long. CDR3 coding DNA: TGTGCCAGCAGCTTGCAGCACAGTCCCAATCAGCCCCAGCATTTT. It translates to CASSLQHSPNQPQHF.

This clone was counted only a few times. This chain connects TRBV18 to TRBJ2-3; no reliable D call. The CDR3 length is 15 residues. Trimming removed 0 bases from V and 0 bases from J, with 7 bases in between. Germline V gene data show CDR1 as KGHSH and CDR2 as LQKENI. The chain's CDR3 is CASSPPVRSTDTQYF. Written as DNA, the CDR3 is TGTGCCAGCTCACCACCGGTCAGGAGCACAGATACGCAGTATTTT. Using reference TRBV18 and TRBJ2-3 for the parts outside the CDR3, the full variable domain is NAGVMQNPRHLVRRRGQEARLRCSPMKGHSHVYWYRQLPEEGLKFMVYLQKENIIDESGMPKERFSAEFPKEGPSILRIQQVVRGDSAAYFCASSPPVRSTDTQYFGPGTRLTVL.

This clone showed up just a few times. The chain recombines TRBV7-3 with TRBJ2-1, with TRBD2 matching over 16 bases. Germline CDR1 SGHTA, CDR2 FQGTGA. The CDR3 sequence is 15 residues long. V was clipped by 5 bases and J by 9 bases; unmatched bases: 4. Written as DNA, the CDR3 is TGTGCCAGCAGCCTCGGGACTAGCGGGAGGGCTGAGCAGTTCTTC. Translating it yields CASSLGTSGRAEQFF.

This clone was seen a few times. The chain couples TRBV5-4 to TRBJ2-1; 12 bases match TRBD2. The CDR3 extends over 15 amino acids. V lost 2 bases, J lost 7 bases, and 4 bases stayed unmatched. The V gene's germline CDR1 is SGHNT and CDR2 YYREEE (reference sequence). The CDR3 DNA follows: TGTGCCAGCAGCTTATCGGGACTAGCGGGTAATGAGCAGTTCTTC. Residues: CASSLSGLAGNEQFF.

Only a few counts were recorded for this clone. The chain is built from TRBV2 and TRBJ2-2; TRBD2 matches 9 bases. CDR3 size: 15 residues. V shed 4 bases, J shed 4 bases, and the junction held 4 bases outside the gene matches. Germline V gene data show CDR1 as SNHLY and CDR2 as FYNNEI. In nucleotides, the CDR3 is TGTGCCAGCAGTGTTCAAGCGGGGGGCACCGGGGAGCTGTTTTTT. Protein sequence: CASSVQAGGTGELFF.

This clone showed up just a few times. This chain connects TRBV2 to TRBJ2-2, with TRBD2 matching 9 bases. Germline V gives CDR1 SNHLY, CDR2 FYNNEI. J gave up 7 bases and V 5 bases, and 5 bases lay outside the gene matches. CDR3 length equals 14 residues. CDR3 residues: CASSWTSDNGELFF. In DNA form, the CDR3 reads TGTGCCAGCAGTTGGACTAGCGATAACGGGGAGCTGTTTTTT.

This clone occurred a few times. The genes are TRBV4-2 and TRBJ2-1, with TRBD2 matching over 9 bases. CDR3 length: 17 amino acids. Per the germline V gene, CDR1 is LGHNA and CDR2 is YNFKEQ. Trimming at V came to 4 bases and at J to 4 bases, leaving 11 bases not matched to a gene. The CDR3 protein is CASSPEAIAGAYNEQFF. The CDR3 nucleotides are TGTGCCAGCAGCCCCGAGGCGATAGCGGGGGCTTACAATGAGCAGTTCTTC.

In this sample, this clone turned up a few times. The J gene is TRBJ1-1, the V gene TRBV13; perhaps TRBD1 as D (6 bases). The V gene's germline CDR1 is PRHDT and CDR2 FYEKMQ (reference sequence). The CDR3 loop spans 11 amino acids. V dropped 5 bases and J dropped 7 bases, with 8 bases sitting between them. The CDR3 DNA is TGTGCCAGCAGCGGACAGAATGAAGCTTTCTTT. Amino acids: CASSGQNEAFF.

This clone was counted a few times. The V call is TRBV7-2, the J call TRBJ2-1, with unresolved D. V shed 1 base and J shed 4 bases, with 8 bases lying between them. The CDR3 has 14 residues. Per the germline V gene, CDR1 is SGHTA and CDR2 is FQGNSA. The CDR3 sequence: CASSLGTVYNEQFF. The CDR3 bases are TGTGCCAGCAGCTTAGGCACAGTATACAATGAGCAGTTCTTC.

CDR3 DNA sequence: TGTGCCAGCTCACCGACTTCGACGGACAATGAGCAGTTCTTC. It codes for CASSPTSTDNEQFF. The rearrangement joins TRBV18 to TRBJ2-1; D not resolved. CDR3 length: 14 amino acids. V shed 3 bases and J shed 5 bases, with 11 bases lying between them. The germline V gene encodes CDR1 KGHSH and CDR2 LQKENI. The whole variable domain, remainder taken from reference TRBV18 and TRBJ2-1, is NAGVMQNPRHLVRRRGQEARLRCSPMKGHSHVYWYRQLPEEGLKFMVYLQKENIIDESGMPKERFSAEFPKEGPSILRIQQVVRGDSAAYFCASSPTSTDNEQFFGPGTRLTVL.

The genes are TRBV6-5 and TRBJ2-7; 10 bases are a match to TRBD2. Germline V lookup: CDR1 MNHEY, CDR2 SVGAGI. The CDR3 is 15 residues long. V shed 5 bases, J shed 7 bases, and the junction held 11 bases outside the gene matches. This CDR3 reads CASSPGLAVVREQYF. The CDR3 DNA follows: TGTGCCAGCAGTCCCGGACTAGCGGTAGTGCGGGAGCAGTACTTC.

This clone was seen many times. CDR3 sequence (DNA): TGTGCCAGCAGCCGTGGAAGCCCACGCGACGGGGAGCTGTTTTTT. Translated: CASSRGSPRDGELFF. The V and J genes are TRBV6-6 and TRBJ2-2; D is undetermined. CDR1 is MNHNY and CDR2 is SVGAGI in the germline V gene (reference sequence). The CDR3 is 15 residues long. Trimming removed 6 bases at V and 7 bases at J, with 18 bases between.

The gene calls are TRBV9 and TRBJ1-6; D not resolved. Trimming shortened V by 0 bases and J by 8 bases, and 12 bases separated the two germline ends. Per the germline V gene, CDR1 is SGDLS and CDR2 is YYNGEE. The CDR3 totals 15 residues. The CDR3 nucleotides are TGTGCCAGCAGCGTAGATGGGATCACCGATTCACCCCTCCACTTT. This translates into CASSVDGITDSPLHF.

V usage is TRBV19 and J usage is TRBJ2-6; D is uncertain. From germline, CDR1 is LNHDA and CDR2 SQIVND (reference sequence). V lost 7 bases, J lost 8 bases, and 9 bases lay in between. The CDR3 extends over 12 amino acids. CDR3 nucleotides: TGTGCCAGTATAGGCCTGACCAACGTCCTGACTTTC. Its translation: CASIGLTNVLTF.

This clone has just a few counts. The chain joins TRBV29-1 to TRBJ2-1; D perhaps matches TRBD2 (5 bases). Germline V gene lookup returns CDR1 SQVTM and CDR2 ANQGSEA. V was cut by 5 bases and J by 9 bases, with 14 bases left in between. CDR3 size: 12 residues. CDR3: CSVSREFAEQFF. CDR3 in DNA: TGCAGCGTTTCGAGGGAGTTCGCTGAGCAGTTCTTC.

This clone has more than one count but fewer than ten. This rearrangement joins TRBV5-1 to TRBJ2-7; maybe TRBD2 (5 bases). V lost 1 base, J lost 6 bases, and 14 bases lay in between. Germline-derived CDR1 and CDR2 are SGHRS and YFSETQ. CDR3 size: 14 residues. The CDR3 reads CASSLQPLEGEQYF. CDR3 DNA sequence: TGCGCCAGCAGCTTGCAACCTCTCGAGGGCGAGCAGTACTTC. Full variable domain (remainder filled in from reference TRBV5-1 and TRBJ2-7): KAGVTQTPRYLIKTRGQQVTLSCSPISGHRSVSWYQQTPGQGLQFLFEYFSETQRNKGNFPGRFSGRQFSNSRSEMNVSTLELGDSALYLCASSLQPLEGEQYFGPGTRLTVT.

The sample holds a few counts of this clone. The chain joins TRBV28 to TRBJ1-5; D uncertain. Germline lookup yields CDR1 MDHEN and CDR2 SYDVKM. This CDR3 is 14 amino acids long. Between the trimmed V and J ends, which lost 6 bases and 7 bases, there was a span of 16 bases. The CDR3 DNA reads as TGTGCCAGCAGCCGAGCCGAAGAAAGGCAGCCCCAGCATTTT. As protein: CASSRAEERQPQHF.

This clone came up a few times. The chain is built from TRBV9 and TRBJ1-1; weak D call: TRBD1 (6 bases). CDR1 and CDR2 from the germline V gene are SGDLS and YYNGEE. The V gene lost 2 bases and the J gene lost 8 bases, with 16 bases spanning the gap. The CDR3 extends over 14 amino acids. The CDR3 loop reads CASSVLTGAVEAFF. In nucleotides, the CDR3 is TGTGCCAGCAGCGTTTTAACGGGGGCGGTCGAAGCTTTCTTT.

The chain combines TRBV29-1 with TRBJ1-2; maybe TRBD1 (5 bases). This CDR3 is built from 13 residues. Germline V gives CDR1 SQVTM, CDR2 ANQGSEA. Between the trimmed V and J ends, which lost 6 bases and 4 bases, there was a span of 15 bases. CDR3 DNA: TGCAGCGTCGCGGGGCAGTCACCCTATGGCTACACCTTC. Its protein product is CSVAGQSPYGYTF. The whole variable domain, filled in from reference TRBV29-1 and TRBJ1-2, reads SAVISQKPSRDICQRGTSLTIQCQVDSQVTMMFWYRQQPGQSLTLIATANQGSEATYESGFVIDKFPISRPNLTFSTLTVSNMSPEDSSIYLCSVAGQSPYGYTFGSGTRLTVV.

This clone was counted between two and nine times. The genes are TRBV6-6 and TRBJ1-2; 8 bases agree with TRBD1. CDR1 and CDR2 (germline): MNHNY, SVGAGI (reference sequence). With 6 bases clipped from V and 8 bases from J, the junction kept 5 bases outside the gene matches. The CDR3 length is 12 residues. The CDR3 here is CASSQGQEGYTF. The DNA for the CDR3 is TGTGCCAGCAGCCAGGGACAGGAAGGCTACACCTTC.

The chain has TRBV4-2 and TRBJ1-3; 8 nucleotides match TRBD1. V lost 4 bases, J lost 4 bases, and 6 bases stayed unmatched. The CDR3 runs to 15 residues. Per germline, CDR1 LGHNA and CDR2 YNFKEQ. CDR3 sequence reads: CASSLRQGSGNTIYF. The CDR3 DNA reads as TGTGCCAGCAGCCTTAGACAGGGGTCGGGAAACACCATATATTTT.

The chain couples TRBV30 to TRBJ2-2; 8 bases align to TRBD1. The CDR3 consists of 15 residues. CDR1 is GTSNPN, CDR2 SVGIG, per germline (reference sequence). The V and J ends lost 0 bases and 4 bases, in that order; junction bases with no gene match: 4. The CDR3 protein is CAWSVRDRSTGELFF. The CDR3 nucleotides are TGTGCCTGGAGTGTCCGGGACAGGAGCACCGGGGAGCTGTTTTTT.